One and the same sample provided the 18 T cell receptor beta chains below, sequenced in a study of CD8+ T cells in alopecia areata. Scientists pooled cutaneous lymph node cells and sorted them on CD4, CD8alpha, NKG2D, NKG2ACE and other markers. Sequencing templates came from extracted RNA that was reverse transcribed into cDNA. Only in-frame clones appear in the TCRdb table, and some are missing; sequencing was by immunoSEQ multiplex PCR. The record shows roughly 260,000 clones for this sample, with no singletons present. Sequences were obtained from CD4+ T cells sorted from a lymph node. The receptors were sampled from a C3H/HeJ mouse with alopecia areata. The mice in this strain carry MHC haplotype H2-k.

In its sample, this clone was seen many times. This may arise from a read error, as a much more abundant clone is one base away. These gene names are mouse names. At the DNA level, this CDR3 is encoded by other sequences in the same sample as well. The CDR3 reads CASSDQGANSDYTF. The covered CDR3 bases are TGTGCCAGCAGTGACCAGGGGGCAAACTCC. V gene TRBV13-1 combines with J gene TRBJ1-2; TRBD1 matches 7 bases. The read stops 4 residues short of the end of the CDR3; the missing end is completed from the germline J gene. Germline trimming cut 2 bases from V and 0 bases from J; bases unmatched to any gene: 1. CDR3 length: 14 residues. Germline values: CDR1 NSHNY, CDR2 SYGAGN.

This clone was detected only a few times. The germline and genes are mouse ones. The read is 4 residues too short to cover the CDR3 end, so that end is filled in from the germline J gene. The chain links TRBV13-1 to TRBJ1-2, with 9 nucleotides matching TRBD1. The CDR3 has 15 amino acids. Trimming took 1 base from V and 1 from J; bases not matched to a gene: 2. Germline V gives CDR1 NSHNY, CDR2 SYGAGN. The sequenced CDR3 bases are TGTGCCAGCAGTGATAAGACAGGGGGAAACTCC. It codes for CASSDKTGGNS. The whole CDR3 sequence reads CASSDKTGGNSDYTF.

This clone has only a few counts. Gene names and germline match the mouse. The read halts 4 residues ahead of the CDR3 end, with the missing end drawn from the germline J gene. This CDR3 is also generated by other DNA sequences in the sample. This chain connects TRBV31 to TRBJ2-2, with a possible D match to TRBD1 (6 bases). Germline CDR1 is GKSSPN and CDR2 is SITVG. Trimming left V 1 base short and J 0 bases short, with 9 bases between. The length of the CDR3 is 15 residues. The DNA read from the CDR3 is TGTGCCTGGAGTCCAGGGACAACAAACACCGGG. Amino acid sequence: CAWSPGTTNTG. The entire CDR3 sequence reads CAWSPGTTNTGQLYF.

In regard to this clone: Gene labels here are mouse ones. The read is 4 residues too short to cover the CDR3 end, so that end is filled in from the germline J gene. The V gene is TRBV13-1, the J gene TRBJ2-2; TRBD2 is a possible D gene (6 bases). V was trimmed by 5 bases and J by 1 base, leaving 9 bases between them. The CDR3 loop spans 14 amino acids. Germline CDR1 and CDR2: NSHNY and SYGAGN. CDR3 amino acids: CASRGGENTGQLYF. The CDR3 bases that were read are TGTGCCAGCAGGGGGGGAGAAAACACCGGG.

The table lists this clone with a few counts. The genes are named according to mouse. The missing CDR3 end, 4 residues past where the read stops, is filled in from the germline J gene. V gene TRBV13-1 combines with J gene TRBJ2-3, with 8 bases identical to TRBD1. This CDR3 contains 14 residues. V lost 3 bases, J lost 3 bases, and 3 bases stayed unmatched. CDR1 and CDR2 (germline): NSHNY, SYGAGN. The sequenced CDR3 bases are TGTGCCAGCAGTGCCCCAGGGGGCGCAGAA. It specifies CASSAPGGAE. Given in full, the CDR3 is CASSAPGGAETLYF.

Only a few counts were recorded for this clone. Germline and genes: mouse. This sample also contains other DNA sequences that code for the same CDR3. The CDR3 region is CAWRLGSSAETLYF. The sequenced part of the CDR3 DNA is TGTGCCTGGAGACTGGGATCTAGTGCAGAA. The V and J genes are TRBV31 and TRBJ2-3, with D perhaps matching TRBD2 (6 bases). Read sequence stops 4 residues before the CDR3 end, and the germline J gene provides the missing end. CDR1 GKSSPN and CDR2 SITVG come from the germline V gene. The CDR3 length is 14 residues. Trimming stripped 3 bases from V and 0 bases from J, with 10 bases between.

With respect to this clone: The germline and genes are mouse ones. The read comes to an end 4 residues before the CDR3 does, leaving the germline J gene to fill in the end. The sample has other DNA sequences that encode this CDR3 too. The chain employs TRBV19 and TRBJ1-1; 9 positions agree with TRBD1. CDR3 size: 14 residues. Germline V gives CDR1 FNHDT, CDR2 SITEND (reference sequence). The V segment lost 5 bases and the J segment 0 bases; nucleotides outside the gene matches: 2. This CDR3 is CASRRDRANTEVFF. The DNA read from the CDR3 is TGTGCCAGCAGAAGGGACAGGGCAAACACA.

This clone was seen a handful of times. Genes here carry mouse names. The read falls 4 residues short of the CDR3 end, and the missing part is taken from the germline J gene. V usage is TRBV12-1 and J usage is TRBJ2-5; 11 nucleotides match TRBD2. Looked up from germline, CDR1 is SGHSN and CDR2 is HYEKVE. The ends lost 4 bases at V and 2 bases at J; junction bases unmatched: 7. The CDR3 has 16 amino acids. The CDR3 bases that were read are TGTGCCAGCTCCGTCGGGACTGGGGGAGCCCAAGAC. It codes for CASSVGTGGAQD. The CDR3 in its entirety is CASSVGTGGAQDTQYF.

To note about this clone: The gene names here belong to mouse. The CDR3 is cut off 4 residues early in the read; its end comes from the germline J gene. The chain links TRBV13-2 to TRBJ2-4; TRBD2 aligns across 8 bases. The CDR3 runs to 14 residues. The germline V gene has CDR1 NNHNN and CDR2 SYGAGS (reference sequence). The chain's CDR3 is CASGDLGGRNTLYF. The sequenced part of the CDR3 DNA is TGTGCCAGCGGTGATCTGGGGGGAAGGAAC.

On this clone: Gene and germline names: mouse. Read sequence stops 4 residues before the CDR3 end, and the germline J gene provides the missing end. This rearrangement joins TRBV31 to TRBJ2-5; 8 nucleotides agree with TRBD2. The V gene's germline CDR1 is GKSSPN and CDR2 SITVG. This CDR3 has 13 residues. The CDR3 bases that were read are TGTGCCTGGAGTCCGGGACTGGTTGAC. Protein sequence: CAWSPGLVD. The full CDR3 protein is CAWSPGLVDTQYF.

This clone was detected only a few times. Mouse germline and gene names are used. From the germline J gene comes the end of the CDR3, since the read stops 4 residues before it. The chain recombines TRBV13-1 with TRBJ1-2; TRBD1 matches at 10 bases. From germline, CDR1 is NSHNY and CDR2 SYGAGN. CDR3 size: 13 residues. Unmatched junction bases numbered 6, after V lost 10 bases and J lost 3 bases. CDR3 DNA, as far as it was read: TGTGCCGGCCGGGACAGGGGAGACTCC. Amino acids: CAGRDRGDS. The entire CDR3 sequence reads CAGRDRGDSDYTF.

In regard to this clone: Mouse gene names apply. The CDR3 reads CASSKGTTNTGQLYF. The DNA read from the CDR3 is TGTGCCAGCAGTAAAGGGACAACAAACACCGGG. This chain uses TRBV19 with TRBJ2-2, with a possible D match to TRBD1 (6 bases). The read ends 4 residues early relative to the CDR3; the germline J gene fills the gap. The CDR3 has 15 amino acids. Germline V lookup: CDR1 FNHDT, CDR2 SITEND (reference sequence). Trimming removed 3 bases from V and 0 bases from J, with 9 bases in between.

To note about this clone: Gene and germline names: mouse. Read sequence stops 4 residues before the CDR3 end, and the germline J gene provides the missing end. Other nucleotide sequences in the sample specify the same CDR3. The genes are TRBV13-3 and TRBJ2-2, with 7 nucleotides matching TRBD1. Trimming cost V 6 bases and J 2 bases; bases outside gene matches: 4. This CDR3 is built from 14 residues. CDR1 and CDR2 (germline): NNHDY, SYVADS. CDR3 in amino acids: CASKYRGNTGQLYF. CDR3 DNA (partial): TGTGCCAGCAAATACAGGGGTAACACCGGG. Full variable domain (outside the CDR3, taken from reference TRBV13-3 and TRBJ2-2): EAAVTQSPRSKVAVTGGKVTLSCHQTNNHDYMYWYRQDTGHGLRLIHYSYVADSTEKGDIPDGYKASRPSQENFSLILELASLSQTAVYFCASKYRGNTGQLYFGEGSKLTVL.

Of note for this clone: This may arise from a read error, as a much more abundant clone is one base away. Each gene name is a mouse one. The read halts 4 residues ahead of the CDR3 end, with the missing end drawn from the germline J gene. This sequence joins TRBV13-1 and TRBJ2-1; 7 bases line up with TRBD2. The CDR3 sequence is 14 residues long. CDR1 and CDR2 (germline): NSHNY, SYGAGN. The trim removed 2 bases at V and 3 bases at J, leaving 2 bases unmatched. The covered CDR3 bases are TGTGCCAGCAGTGACTGGGGGATCTATGCT. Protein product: CASSDWGIYA. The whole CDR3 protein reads CASSDWGIYAEQFF.

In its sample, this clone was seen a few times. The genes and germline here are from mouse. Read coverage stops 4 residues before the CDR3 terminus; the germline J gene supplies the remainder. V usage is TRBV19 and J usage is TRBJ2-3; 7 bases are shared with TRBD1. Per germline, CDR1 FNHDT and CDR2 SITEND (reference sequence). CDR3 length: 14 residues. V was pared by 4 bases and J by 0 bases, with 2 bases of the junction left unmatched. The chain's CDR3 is CASSVQGSAETLYF. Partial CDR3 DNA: TGTGCCAGCAGTGTACAGGGGAGTGCAGAA.

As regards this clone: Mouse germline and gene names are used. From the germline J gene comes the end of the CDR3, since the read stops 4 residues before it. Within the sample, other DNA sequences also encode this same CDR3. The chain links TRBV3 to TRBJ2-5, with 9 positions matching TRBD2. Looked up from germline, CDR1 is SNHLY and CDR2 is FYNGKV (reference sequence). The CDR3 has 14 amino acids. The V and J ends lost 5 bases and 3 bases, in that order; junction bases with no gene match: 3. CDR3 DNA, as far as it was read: TGTGCCAGCAGCCCCGGGACTGGGCAAGAC. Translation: CASSPGTGQD. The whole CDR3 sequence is CASSPGTGQDTQYF. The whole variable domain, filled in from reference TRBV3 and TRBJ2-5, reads GPKVLQIPSHQIIDMGQMVTLNCDPVSNHLYFYWYKQILGQQMEFLVNFYNGKVMEKSKLFKDQFSVERPDGSYFTLKIQPTALEDSAVYFCASSPGTGQDTQYFGPGTRLLVL.

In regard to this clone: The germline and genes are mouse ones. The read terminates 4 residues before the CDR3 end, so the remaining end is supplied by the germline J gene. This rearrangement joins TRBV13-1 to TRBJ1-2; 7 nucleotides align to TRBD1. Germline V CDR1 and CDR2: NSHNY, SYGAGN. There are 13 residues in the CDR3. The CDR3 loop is CASSDGTGADYTF. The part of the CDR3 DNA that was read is TGTGCCAGCAGTGATGGAACAGGGGCC.

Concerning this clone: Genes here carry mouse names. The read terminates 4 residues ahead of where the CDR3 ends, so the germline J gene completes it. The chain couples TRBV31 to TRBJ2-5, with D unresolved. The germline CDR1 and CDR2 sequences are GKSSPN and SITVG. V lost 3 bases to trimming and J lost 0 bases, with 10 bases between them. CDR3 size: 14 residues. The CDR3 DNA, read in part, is TGTGCCTGGAGCCCGACAATTAACCAAGAC. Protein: CAWSPTINQD. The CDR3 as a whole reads CAWSPTINQDTQYF.